This TCR beta chain was retrieved from a study of blood T cell repertoires in COVID-19. As for the study in general: From the United States, Italy and Spain came samples of acute and convalescent COVID-19. PBMCs, B-cell-depleted T cells, or T cells provided the cDNA or gDNA that made up the material.

The length of the CDR3 is 13 residues. The J segment lost 3 bases and the V segment lost 4 bases, leaving 1 base of the junction unmatched. CDR1 is LGHDT and CDR2 is YNNKEL in the germline V gene (reference sequence). Source study methods: By means of reference gene primer amplification, nucleated cell counts were estimated. Measured with immunoSEQ multiplex PCR; TCRdb has only the in-frame clones, and not every one. The DNA was the basis for D and trimming; V, J and clone size are from that table. The table lists 130,000 to 150,000 clones, about 85% of them singletons. This clone was found a few times.

Input material: peripheral blood. The chain couples TRBV3-1 (or the pseudogene TRBV3-2) to TRBJ1-1; 8 bases line up with TRBD1. The TCR sequence derives from an older woman with COVID-19, enrolled during active disease. The CDR3 nucleotides are TGTGCCAGCAGCCCGACAGGGGACACTGAAGCTTTCTTT. Translating it yields CASSPTGDTEAFF.